This TCR beta chain emerged from a study of T cell changes during pregnancy in multiple sclerosis. The data were produced by immunoSEQ multiplex PCR, yet TCRdb's version contains in-frame clones alone and is incomplete. The table has 79,000 or so clones, under 95% seen once. This CDR3 is built from 18 residues. Losses at the gene ends were 4 bases for V and 0 bases for J; bases not matched to a gene: 9. In germline, CDR1 is LGHNA, CDR2 YSLEER. This chain joins TRBV4-3 and TRBJ1-6; TRBD1 matches at 7 bases. The specimen was peripheral blood, collected in the first trimester of pregnancy. This TCR was sampled from a female donor in good health, enrolled as a control in a pregnancy study. CDR3 in amino acids: CASSLRGQESSYNSPLHF. Here the CDR3 DNA reads TGCGCCAGCAGCCTCCGAGGACAGGAGAGCTCCTATAATTCACCCCTCCACTTT.